A single T cell receptor (beta chain) is shown here with its context. The antigen is unknown. TRB was amplified from approximately 230 ng of peripheral blood genomic DNA per sample. Germline lookup yields CDR1 KGHSH and CDR2 LQKENI. The CDR3 totals 15 residues. Multiplex touch-down PCR amplified TRB using TRB-A and TRB-B pools in one tube. TCRdb re-analyzed the multiplex PCR reads; it lists each CDR3 protein once, without DNA. Here the sample table reports roughly 5,100 distinct CDR3 sequences. The sample comes from a study of T cell clusters in autoimmune cytopenias. Study-level results: Healthy donors had approximately 2.9-fold more exclusive TRB clusters than active autoimmune hepatitis patients.

In addition, the sample was reused for a study of T cell repertoires in aging, cancer and after chemotherapy. That source reports: Compared with age-matched healthy donors, untreated hematological or solid cancer patients showed higher blood TCR clonality.

The receptor was isolated from a human donor in good health. This chain links TRBV18 with TRBJ1-6. The sample consisted of peripheral blood. The CDR3 loop is CASSLQGSRNSPLHF.